This T cell receptor beta chain is from a study of blood T cell repertoires in COVID-19. Background on the study: There were acute and convalescent COVID-19 samples, and they came from the United States, Italy and Spain. From T cells, B-cell-depleted T cells, or PBMCs came the material, which was cDNA or gDNA.

The V end was cut by 2 bases, the J end by 0 bases, with 9 bases between. Germline V gene lookup returns CDR1 SGHVS and CDR2 FQNEAQ. The CDR3 sequence is 15 residues long. In the authors' methods: Estimates of nucleated cell counts were drawn from the amplification of reference gene primers. Libraries were prepared by immunoSEQ multiplex PCR; TCRdb keeps only in-frame clonotypes and omits some of them. V and J calls and clone size are given by that table; D and trimming were obtained from the DNA. Counted here are around 300,000 clones, roughly nine tenths occurring once; the ten biggest clones make up 2% to 2.5%.

The material sequenced was peripheral blood. The V call is TRBV7-8, the J call TRBJ2-3; tentatively, D is TRBD1 (5 bases). This clonotype was obtained from a man aged 45-60 years with acute or convalescent COVID-19. The CDR3 DNA follows: TGTGCCAGCAGCTTACAGGGAACTAGCACAGATACGCAGTATTTT. Amino acids: CASSLQGTSTDTQYF.